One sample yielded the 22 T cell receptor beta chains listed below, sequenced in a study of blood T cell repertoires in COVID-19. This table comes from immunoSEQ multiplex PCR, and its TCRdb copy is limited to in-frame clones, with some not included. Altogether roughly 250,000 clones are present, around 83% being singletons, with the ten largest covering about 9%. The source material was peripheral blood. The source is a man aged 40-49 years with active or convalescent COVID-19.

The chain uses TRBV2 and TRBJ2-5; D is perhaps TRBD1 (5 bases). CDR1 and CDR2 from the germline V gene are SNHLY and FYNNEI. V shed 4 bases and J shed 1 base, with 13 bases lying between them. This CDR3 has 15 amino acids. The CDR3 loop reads CASSGTGVPQETQYF. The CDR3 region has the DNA TGTGCCAGCAGTGGAACAGGAGTTCCCCAAGAGACCCAGTACTTC.

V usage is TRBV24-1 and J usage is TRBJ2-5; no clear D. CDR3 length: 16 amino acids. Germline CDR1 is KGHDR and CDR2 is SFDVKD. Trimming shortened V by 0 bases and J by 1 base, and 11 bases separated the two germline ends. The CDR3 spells CATSDLEPETQETQYF. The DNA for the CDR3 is TGTGCCACCAGTGATTTGGAACCAGAAACCCAAGAGACCCAGTACTTC.

DNA for the CDR3: TGTGCCAGCAGTTTATCGTTCGACACTGAAGCTTTCTTT. Protein: CASSLSFDTEAFF. This chain joins TRBV27 and TRBJ1-1, with D unclear. Germline values: CDR1 MNHEY, CDR2 SMNVEV (reference sequence). V shed 0 bases and J shed 3 bases, with 5 bases lying between them. This CDR3 has 13 amino acids.

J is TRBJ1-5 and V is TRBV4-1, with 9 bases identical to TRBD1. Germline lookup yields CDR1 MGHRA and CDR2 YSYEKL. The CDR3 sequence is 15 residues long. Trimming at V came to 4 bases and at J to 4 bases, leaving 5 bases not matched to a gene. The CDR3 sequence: CASSLGQGYNQPQHF. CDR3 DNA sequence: TGCGCCAGCAGCCTTGGACAGGGGTATAATCAGCCCCAGCATTTT.

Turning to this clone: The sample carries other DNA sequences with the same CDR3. Written as DNA, the CDR3 is TGTGCCTGGAGTGTAAGGGGGACTGAAGCTTTCTTT. This codes for CAWSVRGTEAFF. The V and J genes are TRBV30 and TRBJ1-1; perhaps TRBD1 as D (6 bases). This CDR3 has 12 amino acids. Germline V gene data show CDR1 as GTSNPN and CDR2 as SVGIG (reference sequence). Trimming left V 0 bases short and J 5 bases short, with 7 bases between.

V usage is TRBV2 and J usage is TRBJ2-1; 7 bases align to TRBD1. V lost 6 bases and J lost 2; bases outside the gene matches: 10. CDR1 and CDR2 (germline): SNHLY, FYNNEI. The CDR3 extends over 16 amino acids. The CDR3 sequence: CASRDIRDSPYNEQFF. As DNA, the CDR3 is TGTGCCAGCAGGGACATCCGGGACAGCCCCTACAATGAGCAGTTCTTC.

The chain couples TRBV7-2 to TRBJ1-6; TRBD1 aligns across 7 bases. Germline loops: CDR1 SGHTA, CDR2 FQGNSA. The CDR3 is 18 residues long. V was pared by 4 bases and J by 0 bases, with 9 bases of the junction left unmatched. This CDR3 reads CASSSPGQISSYNSPLHF. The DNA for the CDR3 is TGTGCCAGCAGCTCACCGGGACAGATTAGCTCCTATAATTCACCCCTCCACTTT.

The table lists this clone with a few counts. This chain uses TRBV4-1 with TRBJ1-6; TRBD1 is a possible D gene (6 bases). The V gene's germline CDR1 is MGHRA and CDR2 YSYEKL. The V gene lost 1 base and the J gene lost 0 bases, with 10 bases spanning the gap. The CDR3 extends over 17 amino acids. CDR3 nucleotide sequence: TGCGCCAGCAGCCAAGCGACAGGAAGCTCCTATAATTCACCCCTCCACTTT. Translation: CASSQATGSSYNSPLHF.

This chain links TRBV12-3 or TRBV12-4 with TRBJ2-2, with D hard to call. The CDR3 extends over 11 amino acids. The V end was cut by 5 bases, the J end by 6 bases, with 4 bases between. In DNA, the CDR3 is TGTGCCAGCAGTGCGCCCGGGGAGCTGTTTTTT. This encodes CASSAPGELFF.

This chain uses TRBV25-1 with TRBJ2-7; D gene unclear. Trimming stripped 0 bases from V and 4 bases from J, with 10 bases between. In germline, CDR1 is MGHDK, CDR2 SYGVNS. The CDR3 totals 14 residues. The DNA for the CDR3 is TGTGCCAGCAGTGAATATTCGACTGGATACGAGCAGTACTTC. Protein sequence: CASSEYSTGYEQYF.

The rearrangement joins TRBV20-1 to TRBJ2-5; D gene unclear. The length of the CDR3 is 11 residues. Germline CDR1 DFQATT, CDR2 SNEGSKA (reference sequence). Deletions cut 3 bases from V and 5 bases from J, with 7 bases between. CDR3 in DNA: TGCAGTGCTAGGAGCTTGGAGACCCAGTACTTC. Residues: CSARSLETQYF.

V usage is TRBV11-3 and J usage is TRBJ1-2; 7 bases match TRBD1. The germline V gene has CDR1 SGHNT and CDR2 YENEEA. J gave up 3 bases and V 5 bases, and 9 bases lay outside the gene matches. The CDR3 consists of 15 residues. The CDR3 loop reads CASSHNYGTDYGYTF. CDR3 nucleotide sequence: TGTGCCAGCAGCCACAACTATGGGACAGACTATGGCTACACCTTC. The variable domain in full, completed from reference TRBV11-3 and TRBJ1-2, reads EAGVVQSPRYKIIEKKQPVAFWCNPISGHNTLYWYLQNLGQGPELLIRYENEEAVDDSQLPKDRFSAERLKGVDSTLKIQPAELGDSAVYLCASSHNYGTDYGYTFGSGTRLTVV.

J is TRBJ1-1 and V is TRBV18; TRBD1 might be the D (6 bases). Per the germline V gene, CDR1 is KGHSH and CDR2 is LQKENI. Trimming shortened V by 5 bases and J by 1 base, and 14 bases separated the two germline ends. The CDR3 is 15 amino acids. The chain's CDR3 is CASSSQGPQNTEAFF. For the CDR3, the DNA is TGTGCCAGCTCATCCCAGGGGCCCCAGAACACTGAAGCTTTCTTT.

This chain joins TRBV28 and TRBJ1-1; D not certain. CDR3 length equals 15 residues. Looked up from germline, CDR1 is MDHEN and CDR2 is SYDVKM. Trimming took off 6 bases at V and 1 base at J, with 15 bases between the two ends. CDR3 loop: CASSPAAAGNTEAFF. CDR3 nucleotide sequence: TGTGCCAGCAGCCCAGCCGCGGCCGGGAACACTGAAGCTTTCTTT. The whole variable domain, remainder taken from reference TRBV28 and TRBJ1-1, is DVKVTQSSRYLVKRTGEKVFLECVQDMDHENMFWYRQDPGLGLRLIYFSYDVKMKEKGDIPEGYSVSREKKERFSLILESASTNQTSMYLCASSPAAAGNTEAFFGQGTRLTVV.

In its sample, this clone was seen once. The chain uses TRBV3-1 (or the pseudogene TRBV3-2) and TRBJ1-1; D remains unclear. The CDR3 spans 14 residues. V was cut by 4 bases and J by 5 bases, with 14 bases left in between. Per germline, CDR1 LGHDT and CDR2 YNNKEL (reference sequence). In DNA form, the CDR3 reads TGTGCCAGCAGCCCCAACCGCGGGCAGACTGAAGCTTTCTTT. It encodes CASSPNRGQTEAFF.

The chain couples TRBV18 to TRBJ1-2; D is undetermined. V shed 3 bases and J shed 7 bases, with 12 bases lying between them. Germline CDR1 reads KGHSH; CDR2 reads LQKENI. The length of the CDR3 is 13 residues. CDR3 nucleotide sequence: TGTGCCAGCTCACCGTCCGACGGGATTGGCTACACCTTC. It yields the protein CASSPSDGIGYTF.

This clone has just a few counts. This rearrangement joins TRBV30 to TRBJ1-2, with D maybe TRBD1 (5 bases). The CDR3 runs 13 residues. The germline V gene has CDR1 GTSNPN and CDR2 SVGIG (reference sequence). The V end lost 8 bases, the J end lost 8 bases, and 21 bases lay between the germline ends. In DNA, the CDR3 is TGTGCCGGCGCCCCTCAGGGTACTCGGGGCTACACCTTC. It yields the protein CAGAPQGTRGYTF.

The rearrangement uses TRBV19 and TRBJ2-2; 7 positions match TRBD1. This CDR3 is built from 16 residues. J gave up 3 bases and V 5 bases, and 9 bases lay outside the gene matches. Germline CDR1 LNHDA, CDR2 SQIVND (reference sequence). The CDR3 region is CASSPWTGQDTGELFF. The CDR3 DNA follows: TGTGCCAGTAGTCCCTGGACAGGTCAGGACACCGGGGAGCTGTTTTTT.

The CDR3 here is CASSQGHSLGGDEQFF. As DNA, the CDR3 is TGTGCCAGCAGCCAAGGGCACTCCCTAGGGGGCGACGAGCAGTTCTTC. The gene calls are TRBV3-1 (or the pseudogene TRBV3-2) and TRBJ2-1; TRBD1 aligns across 7 bases. Germline CDR1 reads LGHDT; CDR2 reads YNNKEL (reference sequence). Trimming at V came to 1 base and at J to 10 bases, leaving 13 bases not matched to a gene. The CDR3 contains 16 residues.

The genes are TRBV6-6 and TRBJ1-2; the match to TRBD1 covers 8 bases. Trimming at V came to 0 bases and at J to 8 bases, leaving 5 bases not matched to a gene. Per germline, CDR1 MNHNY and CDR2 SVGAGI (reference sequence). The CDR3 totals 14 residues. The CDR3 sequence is CASSYSQGARGYTF. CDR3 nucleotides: TGTGCCAGCAGTTACTCGCAGGGGGCGCGGGGCTACACCTTC.

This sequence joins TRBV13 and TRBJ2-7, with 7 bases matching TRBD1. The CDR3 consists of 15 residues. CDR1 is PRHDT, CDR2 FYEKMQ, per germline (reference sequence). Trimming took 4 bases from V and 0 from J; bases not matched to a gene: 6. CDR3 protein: CASSSPGDSSYEQYF. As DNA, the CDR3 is TGTGCCAGCAGCTCCCCAGGGGACAGCTCCTACGAGCAGTACTTC.

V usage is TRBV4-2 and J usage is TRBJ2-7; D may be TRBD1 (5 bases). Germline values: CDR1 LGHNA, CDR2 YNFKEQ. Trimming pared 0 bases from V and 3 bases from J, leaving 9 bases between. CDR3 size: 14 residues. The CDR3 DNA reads TGTGCCAGCAGCCAAGATTACCAGGGCTACGAGCAGTACTTC. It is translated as CASSQDYQGYEQYF.